The rows below give T cell receptor beta chains drawn from one sample of a study of T-cell reconstitution after alpha-beta-depleted transplantation in children. A single record per CDR3 protein comes from TCRdb applying MiXCR to the PCR reads. The table records 350,000 to 400,000 distinct CDR3 sequences, about an eighth of them present only once. The source material was PBMCs, sampled from the stem cell graft. The receptors stem from a human donor who donated a stem cell graft to a child with Fanconi anemia. Each CDR3 is given with its conserved first and last residue.

TRBJ2-3 | TRBV9 | CASSDDRGFSTDTQYF
TRBJ2-1 | TRBV7-9 | CASSLQGGPNEQFF
TRBJ2-2 | TRBV13 | CASSFTGTSGGASGELFF
TRBJ2-7 | TRBV6-2/TRBV6-3 | CASSNGLLGFSEQYF
TRBJ2-7 | TRBV12-3/TRBV12-4 | CASTLWAVGNEQYF
TRBJ1-1 | TRBV10-3 | CAISDGGQNTEAFF
TRBJ2-2 | TRBV3-1 | CASSQKGQANTGELFF
TRBJ2-7 | TRBV7-8 | CASSLAPSEQYF
TRBJ1-2 | TRBV29-1 | CSVEDPGRGSYTF
TRBJ1-2 | TRBV2 | CARRGVIDYGYTF
TRBJ2-7 | TRBV28 | CASSLGLAGDDSYEQYF
TRBJ2-5 | TRBV28 | CASSLFSGQGAEEETQYF
TRBJ1-2 | TRBV5-1 | CASSFDSSYGYTF
TRBJ2-1 | TRBV4-1 | CASSQDLSANNEQFF
TRBJ2-2 | TRBV2 | CASSLAGVITGELFF
TRBJ1-2 | TRBV10-3 | CAISLDRRDGYTF
TRBJ1-2 | TRBV5-5 | CASSLAIDREGYTF
TRBJ2-1 | TRBV15 | CATSRDRQDYYNEQFF